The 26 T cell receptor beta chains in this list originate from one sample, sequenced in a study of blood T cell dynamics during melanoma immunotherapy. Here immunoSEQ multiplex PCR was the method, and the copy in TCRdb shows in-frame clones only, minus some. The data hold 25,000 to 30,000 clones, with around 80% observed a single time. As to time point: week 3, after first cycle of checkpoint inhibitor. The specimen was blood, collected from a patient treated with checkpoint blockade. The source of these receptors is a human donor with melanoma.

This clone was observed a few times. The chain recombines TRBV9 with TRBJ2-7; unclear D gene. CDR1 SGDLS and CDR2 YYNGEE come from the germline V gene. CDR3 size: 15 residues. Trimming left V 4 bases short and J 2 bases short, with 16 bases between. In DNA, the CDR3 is TGTGCCAGCAGCCCCGGCCCCTTTAGGGCCTACGAGCAGTACTTC. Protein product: CASSPGPFRAYEQYF.

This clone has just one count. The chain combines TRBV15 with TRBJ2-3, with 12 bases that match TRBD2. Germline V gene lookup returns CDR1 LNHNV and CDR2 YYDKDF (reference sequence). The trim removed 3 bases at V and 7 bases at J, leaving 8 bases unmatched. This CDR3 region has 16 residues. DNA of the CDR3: TGTGCCACCAGCAGGTCGACTAGCGGGAGATTAAATACGCAGTATTTT. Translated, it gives CATSRSTSGRLNTQYF.

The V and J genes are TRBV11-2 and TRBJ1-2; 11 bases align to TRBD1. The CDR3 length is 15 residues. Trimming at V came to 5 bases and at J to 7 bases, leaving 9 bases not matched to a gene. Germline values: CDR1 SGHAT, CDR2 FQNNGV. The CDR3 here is CASSSPGQGVSGYTF. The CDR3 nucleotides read TGTGCCAGCAGCAGTCCGGGACAGGGGGTTTCTGGCTACACCTTC.

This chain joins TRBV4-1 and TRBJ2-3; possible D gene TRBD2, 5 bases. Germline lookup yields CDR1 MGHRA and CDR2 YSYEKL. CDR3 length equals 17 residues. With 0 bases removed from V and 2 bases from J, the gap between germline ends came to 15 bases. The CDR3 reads CASSQDASSGITDTQYF. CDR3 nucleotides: TGCGCCAGCAGCCAAGATGCCTCGTCCGGGATCACAGATACGCAGTATTTT.

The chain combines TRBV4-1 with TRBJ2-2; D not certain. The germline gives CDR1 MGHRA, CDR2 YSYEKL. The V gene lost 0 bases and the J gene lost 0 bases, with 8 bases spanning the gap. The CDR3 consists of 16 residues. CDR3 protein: CASSQDEISNTGELFF. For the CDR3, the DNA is TGCGCCAGCAGCCAAGATGAGATATCGAACACCGGGGAGCTGTTTTTT.

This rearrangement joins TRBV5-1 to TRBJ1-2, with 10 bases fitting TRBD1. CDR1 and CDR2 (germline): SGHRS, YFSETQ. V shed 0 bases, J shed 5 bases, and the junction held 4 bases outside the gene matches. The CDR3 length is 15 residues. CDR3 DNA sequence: TGCGCCAGCAGCTTGGCCGGACAGGGGGGTTATGGCTACACCTTC. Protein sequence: CASSLAGQGGYGYTF.

The DNA for the CDR3 is TGCAGCGTTCGCCGGGACTTCTCCTACGAGCAGTACTTC. This gives the protein CSVRRDFSYEQYF. This chain links TRBV29-1 with TRBJ2-5; TRBD2 is a possible D gene (6 bases). The DNA end lines up better with TRBJ2-7; the J call may be wrong. CDR3 length: 13 amino acids. Germline loops: CDR1 SQVTM, CDR2 ANQGSEA.

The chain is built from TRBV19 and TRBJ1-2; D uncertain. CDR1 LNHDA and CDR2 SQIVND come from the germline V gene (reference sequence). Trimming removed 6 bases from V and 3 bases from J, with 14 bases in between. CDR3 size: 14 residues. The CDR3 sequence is CASRLVAAYYGYTF. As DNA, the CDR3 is TGTGCCAGTAGGTTGGTGGCAGCCTACTATGGCTACACCTTC.

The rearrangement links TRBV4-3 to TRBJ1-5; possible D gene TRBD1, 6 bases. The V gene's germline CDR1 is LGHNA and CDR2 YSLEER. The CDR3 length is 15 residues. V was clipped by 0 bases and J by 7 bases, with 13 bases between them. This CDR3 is CASSQDSGGRQPQHF. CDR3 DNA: TGCGCCAGCAGCCAAGATAGCGGGGGGCGACAGCCCCAGCATTTT.

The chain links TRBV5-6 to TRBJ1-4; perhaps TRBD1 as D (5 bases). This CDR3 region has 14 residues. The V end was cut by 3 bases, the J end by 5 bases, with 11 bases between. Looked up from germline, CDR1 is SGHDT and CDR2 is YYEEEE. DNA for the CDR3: TGTGCCAGCAGCTGGGGACCAAGGAATGAAAAACTGTTTTTT. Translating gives CASSWGPRNEKLFF.

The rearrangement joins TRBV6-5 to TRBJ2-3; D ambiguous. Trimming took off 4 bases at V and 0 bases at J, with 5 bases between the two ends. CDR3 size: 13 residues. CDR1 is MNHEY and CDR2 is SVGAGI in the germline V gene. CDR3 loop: CASSFSSTDTQYF. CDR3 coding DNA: TGTGCCAGCAGTTTCTCAAGCACAGATACGCAGTATTTT.

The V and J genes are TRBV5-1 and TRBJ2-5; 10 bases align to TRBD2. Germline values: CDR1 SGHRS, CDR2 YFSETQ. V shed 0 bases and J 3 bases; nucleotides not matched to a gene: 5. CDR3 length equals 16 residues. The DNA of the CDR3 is TGCGCCAGCAGCTTGGGGGTCCTAGCGGGAGAAGAGACCCAGTACTTC. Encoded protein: CASSLGVLAGEETQYF.

The CDR3 sequence: CASSERSSGANVLTF. The CDR3 nucleotides read TGTGCCAGCAGTGAACGCAGCTCTGGGGCCAACGTCCTGACTTTC. V gene TRBV2 combines with J gene TRBJ2-6; D is ambiguous. The V end was cut by 2 bases, the J end by 0 bases, with 5 bases between. Germline CDR1 is SNHLY and CDR2 is FYNNEI. This CDR3 region has 15 residues.

The CDR3 nucleotides read TGTGCCAGTAGTATAGGGAATTCACCCCTCCACTTT. This sequence encodes CASSIGNSPLHF. V is TRBV19 and J is TRBJ1-6; D is unresolved. This CDR3 contains 12 residues. V was pared by 1 base and J by 7 bases, with 2 bases between. CDR1 is LNHDA, CDR2 SQIVND, per germline (reference sequence).

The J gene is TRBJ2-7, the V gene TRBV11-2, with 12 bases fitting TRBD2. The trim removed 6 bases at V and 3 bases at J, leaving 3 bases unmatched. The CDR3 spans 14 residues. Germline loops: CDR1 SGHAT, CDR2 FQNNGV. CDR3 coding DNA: TGTGCCAGCAGAGGGACTAGCGGGTACTACGAGCAGTACTTC. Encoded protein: CASRGTSGYYEQYF. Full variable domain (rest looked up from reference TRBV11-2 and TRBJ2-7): EAGVAQSPRYKIIEKRQSVAFWCNPISGHATLYWYQQILGQGPKLLIQFQNNGVVDDSQLPKDRFSAERLKGVDSTLKIQPAKLEDSAVYLCASRGTSGYYEQYFGPGTRLTVT.

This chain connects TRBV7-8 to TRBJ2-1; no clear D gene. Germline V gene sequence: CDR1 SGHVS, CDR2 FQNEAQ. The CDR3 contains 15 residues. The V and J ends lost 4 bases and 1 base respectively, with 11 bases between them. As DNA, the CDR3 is TGTGCCAGCAGCTCGAGGACGGCGTCCTACAATGAGCAGTTCTTC. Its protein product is CASSSRTASYNEQFF.

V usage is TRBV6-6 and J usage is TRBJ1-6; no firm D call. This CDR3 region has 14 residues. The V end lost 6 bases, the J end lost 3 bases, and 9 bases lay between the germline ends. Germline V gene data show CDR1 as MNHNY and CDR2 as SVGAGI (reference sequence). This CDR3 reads CASRDVLYNSPLHF. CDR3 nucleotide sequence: TGTGCCAGCAGGGACGTTCTCTATAATTCACCCCTCCACTTT.

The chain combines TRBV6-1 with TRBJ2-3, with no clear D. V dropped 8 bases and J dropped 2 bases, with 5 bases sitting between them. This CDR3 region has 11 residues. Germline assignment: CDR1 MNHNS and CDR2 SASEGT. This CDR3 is CASDLTDTQYF. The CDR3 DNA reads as TGTGCCAGCGACCTCACAGATACGCAGTATTTT.

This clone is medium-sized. CDR3 loop: CAISESFSVRNNEQFF. For the CDR3, the DNA is TGTGCCATCAGTGAGTCTTTTAGCGTCAGGAACAATGAGCAGTTCTTC. The chain carries TRBV10-3 and TRBJ2-1; D perhaps matches TRBD2 (5 bases). The V gene lost 0 bases and the J gene lost 5 bases, with 14 bases spanning the gap. Germline CDR1 and CDR2: ENHRY and SYGVKD. The CDR3 has 16 amino acids.

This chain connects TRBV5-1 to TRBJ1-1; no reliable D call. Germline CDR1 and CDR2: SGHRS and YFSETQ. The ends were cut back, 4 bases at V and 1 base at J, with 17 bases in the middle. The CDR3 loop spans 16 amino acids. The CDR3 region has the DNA TGCGCCAGCAGCGAAAGGCATCAGTATTCGAACACTGAAGCTTTCTTT. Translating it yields CASSERHQYSNTEAFF.

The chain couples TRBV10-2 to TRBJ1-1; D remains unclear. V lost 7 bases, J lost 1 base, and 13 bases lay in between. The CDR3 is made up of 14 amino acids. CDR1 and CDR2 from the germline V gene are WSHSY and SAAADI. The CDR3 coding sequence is TGCGCCAGCAACCTACAGTATGCGAACACTGAAGCTTTCTTT. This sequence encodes CASNLQYANTEAFF.

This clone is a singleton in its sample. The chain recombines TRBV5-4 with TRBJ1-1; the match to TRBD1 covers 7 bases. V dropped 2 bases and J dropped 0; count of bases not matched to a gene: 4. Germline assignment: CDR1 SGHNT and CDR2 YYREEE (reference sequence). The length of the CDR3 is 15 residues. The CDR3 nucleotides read TGTGCCAGCAGCTTATCGGGACAGATGAACACTGAAGCTTTCTTT. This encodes CASSLSGQMNTEAFF.

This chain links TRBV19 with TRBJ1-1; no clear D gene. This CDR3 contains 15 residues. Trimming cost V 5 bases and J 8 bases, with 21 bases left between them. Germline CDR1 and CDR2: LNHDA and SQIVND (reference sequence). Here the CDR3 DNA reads TGTGCCAGTAGTCCTAGGTCAGGAGGTCACCCCGAAGCTTTCTTT. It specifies CASSPRSGGHPEAFF.

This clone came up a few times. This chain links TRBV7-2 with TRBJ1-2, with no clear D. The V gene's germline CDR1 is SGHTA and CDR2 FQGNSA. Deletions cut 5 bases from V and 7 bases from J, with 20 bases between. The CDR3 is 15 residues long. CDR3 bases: TGTGCCAGCAGCCAGTACCAATTAGGATCTAGTGGCTACACCTTC. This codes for CASSQYQLGSSGYTF.

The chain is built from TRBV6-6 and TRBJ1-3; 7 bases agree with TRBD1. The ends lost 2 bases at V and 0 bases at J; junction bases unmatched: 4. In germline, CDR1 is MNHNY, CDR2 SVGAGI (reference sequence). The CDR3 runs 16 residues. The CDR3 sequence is CASSYATGLSGNTIYF. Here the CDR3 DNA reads TGTGCCAGCAGTTACGCGACAGGGCTCTCTGGAAACACCATATATTTT.

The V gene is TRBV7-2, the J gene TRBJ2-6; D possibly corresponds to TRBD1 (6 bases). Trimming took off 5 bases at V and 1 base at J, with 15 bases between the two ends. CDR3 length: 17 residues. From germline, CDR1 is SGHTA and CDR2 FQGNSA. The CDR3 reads CASSPRSRGSGANVLTF. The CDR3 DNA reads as TGTGCCAGCAGCCCCAGGAGTAGGGGGTCTGGGGCCAACGTCCTGACTTTC.